This TCR beta chain was found in a study of shared clonotypes between healthy human individuals. Terminally differentiated effector memory CD45RA+ cells were excluded by CCR7 positive selection of CD45RO-negative cells. The germline gives CDR1 MNHEY, CDR2 SMNVEV (reference sequence). This CDR3 is built from 16 residues. Trimming pared 2 bases from V and 3 bases from J, leaving 16 bases between. The assay was immunoSEQ multiplex PCR, and TCRdb's table has in-frame clones only and misses some. This table has roughly 650,000 clones, around 96% appearing once. This chain links TRBV27 with TRBJ2-5, with D perhaps given as TRBD1 or TRBD2 (5 bases each). Sample: naive CD8+ T cells sorted from blood. The sequence derives from a woman in her twenties or thirties in good health. CDR3 in amino acids: CASSLIFGDEEETQYF. The CDR3 DNA follows: TGTGCCAGCAGTTTAATTTTTGGGGACGAGGAAGAGACCCAGTACTTC.